This T cell receptor (beta chain) was recorded in a study of T cell changes during pregnancy in multiple sclerosis. Profiling relied on immunoSEQ multiplex PCR, and the TCRdb table lists in-frame clones only, not all of them. The sample records under 80,000 clones, roughly 92% being singletons. V was clipped by 4 bases and J by 7 bases; unmatched bases: 5. CDR1 and CDR2 (germline): SGDLS, YYNGEE. This CDR3 contains 15 residues. This sequence was found in a female donor in good health, enrolled as a control in a pregnancy study. Specimen: peripheral blood, collected after pregnancy. V gene TRBV9 combines with J gene TRBJ2-1, with 13 bases identical to TRBD2. The CDR3 nucleotides read TGTGCCAGCAGCCTAGGGACTAGCGGGGTTAATGAGCAGTTCTTC. Translated, it gives CASSLGTSGVNEQFF.